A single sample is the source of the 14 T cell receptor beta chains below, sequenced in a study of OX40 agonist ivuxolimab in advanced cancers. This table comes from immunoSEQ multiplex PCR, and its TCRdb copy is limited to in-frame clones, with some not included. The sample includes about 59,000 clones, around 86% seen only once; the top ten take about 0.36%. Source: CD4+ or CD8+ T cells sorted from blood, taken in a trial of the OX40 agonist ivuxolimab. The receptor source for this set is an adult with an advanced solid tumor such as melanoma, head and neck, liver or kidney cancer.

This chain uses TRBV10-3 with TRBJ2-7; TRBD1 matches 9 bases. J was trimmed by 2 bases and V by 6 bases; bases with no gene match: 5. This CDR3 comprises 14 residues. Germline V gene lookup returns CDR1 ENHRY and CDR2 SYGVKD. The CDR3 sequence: CAIRSGTGPYEQYF. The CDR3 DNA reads TGTGCCATCAGATCCGGGACAGGGCCCTACGAGCAGTACTTC.

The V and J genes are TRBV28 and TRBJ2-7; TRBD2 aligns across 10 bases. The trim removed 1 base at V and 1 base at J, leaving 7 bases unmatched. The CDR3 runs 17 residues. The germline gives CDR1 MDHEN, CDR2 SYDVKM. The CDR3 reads CASSLSRLAGASYEQYF. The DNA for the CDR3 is TGTGCCAGCAGTTTATCGCGGCTAGCGGGAGCGTCCTACGAGCAGTACTTC.

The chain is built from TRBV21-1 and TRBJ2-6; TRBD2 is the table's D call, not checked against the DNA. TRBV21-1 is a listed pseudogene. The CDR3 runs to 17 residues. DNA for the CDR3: TGTGCCAGCCACTACAAGCGGGGGATCTCTGGGGCCAACGTCCTGACTTTC. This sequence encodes CASHYKRGISGANVLTF.

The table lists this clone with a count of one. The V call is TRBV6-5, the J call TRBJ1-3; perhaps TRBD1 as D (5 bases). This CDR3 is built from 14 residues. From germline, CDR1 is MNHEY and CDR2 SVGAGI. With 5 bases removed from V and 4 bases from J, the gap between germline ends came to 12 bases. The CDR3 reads CASSTGRVGNTIYF. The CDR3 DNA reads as TGTGCCAGCAGTACGGGGCGGGTCGGAAACACCATATATTTT.

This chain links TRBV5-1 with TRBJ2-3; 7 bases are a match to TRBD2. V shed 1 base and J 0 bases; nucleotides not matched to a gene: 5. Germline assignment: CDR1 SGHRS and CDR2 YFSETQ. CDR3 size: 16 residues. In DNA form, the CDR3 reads TGCGCCAGCAGCTTGCCCAGCGGGGTAAGCACAGATACGCAGTATTTT. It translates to CASSLPSGVSTDTQYF.

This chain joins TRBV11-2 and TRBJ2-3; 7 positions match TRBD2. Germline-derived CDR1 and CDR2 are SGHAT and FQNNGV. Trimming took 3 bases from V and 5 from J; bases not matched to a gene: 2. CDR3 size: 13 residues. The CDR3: CASSFTSEDTQYF. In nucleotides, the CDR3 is TGTGCCAGCAGCTTCACTAGCGAAGATACGCAGTATTTT.

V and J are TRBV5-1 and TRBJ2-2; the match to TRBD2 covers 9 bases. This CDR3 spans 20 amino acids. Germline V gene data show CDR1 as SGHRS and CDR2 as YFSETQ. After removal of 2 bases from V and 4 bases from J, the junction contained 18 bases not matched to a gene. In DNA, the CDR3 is TGCGCCAGCAGCTTTTATTCCCGACTAGCGGATAAGAGGGGCACCGGGGAGCTGTTTTTT. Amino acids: CASSFYSRLADKRGTGELFF. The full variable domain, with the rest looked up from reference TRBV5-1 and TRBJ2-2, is KAGVTQTPRYLIKTRGQQVTLSCSPISGHRSVSWYQQTPGQGLQFLFEYFSETQRNKGNFPGRFSGRQFSNSRSEMNVSTLELGDSALYLCASSFYSRLADKRGTGELFFGEGSRLTVL.

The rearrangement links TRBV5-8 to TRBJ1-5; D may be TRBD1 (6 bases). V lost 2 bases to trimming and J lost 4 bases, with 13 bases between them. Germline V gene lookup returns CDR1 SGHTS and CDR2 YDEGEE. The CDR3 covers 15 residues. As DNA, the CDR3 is TGTGCCAGCAGCTTCTACGGACAGAGAAATCAGCCCCAGCATTTT. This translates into CASSFYGQRNQPQHF. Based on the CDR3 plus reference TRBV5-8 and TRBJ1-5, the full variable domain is EAGVTQSPTHLIKTRGQQATLRCSPISGHTSVYWYQQALGLGLQFLLWYDEGEERNRGNFPPRFSGRQFPNYSSELNVNALELEDSALYLCASSFYGQRNQPQHFGDGTRLSIL.

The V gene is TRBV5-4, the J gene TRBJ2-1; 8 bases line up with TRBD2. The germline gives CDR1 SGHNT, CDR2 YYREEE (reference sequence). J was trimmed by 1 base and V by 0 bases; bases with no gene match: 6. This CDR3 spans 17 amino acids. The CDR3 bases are TGTGCCAGCAGCTTGGCGAGGGCTAGCGGGTCCTACAATGAGCAGTTCTTC. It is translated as CASSLARASGSYNEQFF.

The CDR3 bases are TGCGCCAGCAGCCAACCGGGACGGACGAGAGGCTTGACTTTC. Its protein is CASSQPGRTRGLTF. The chain is built from TRBV4-1 and TRBJ2-6; TRBD1 or TRBD2 may be the D gene (5 bases each). The CDR3 length is 14 residues. Trimming took off 2 bases at V and 17 bases at J, with 19 bases between the two ends. Germline lookup yields CDR1 MGHRA and CDR2 YSYEKL.

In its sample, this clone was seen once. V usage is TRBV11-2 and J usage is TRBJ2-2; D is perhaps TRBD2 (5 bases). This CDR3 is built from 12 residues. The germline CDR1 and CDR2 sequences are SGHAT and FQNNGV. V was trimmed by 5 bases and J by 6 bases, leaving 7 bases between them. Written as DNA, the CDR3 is TGTGCCAGCAGCCAGAGGGCCGGGGAGCTGTTTTTT. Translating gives CASSQRAGELFF. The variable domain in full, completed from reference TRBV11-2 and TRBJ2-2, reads EAGVAQSPRYKIIEKRQSVAFWCNPISGHATLYWYQQILGQGPKLLIQFQNNGVVDDSQLPKDRFSAERLKGVDSTLKIQPAKLEDSAVYLCASSQRAGELFFGEGSRLTVL.

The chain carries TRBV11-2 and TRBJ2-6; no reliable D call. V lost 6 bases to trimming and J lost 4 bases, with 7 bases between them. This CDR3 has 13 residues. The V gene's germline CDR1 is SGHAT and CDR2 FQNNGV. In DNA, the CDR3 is TGTGCCAGCAGGGTTTTAGGGGCCAACGTCCTGACTTTC. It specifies CASRVLGANVLTF.

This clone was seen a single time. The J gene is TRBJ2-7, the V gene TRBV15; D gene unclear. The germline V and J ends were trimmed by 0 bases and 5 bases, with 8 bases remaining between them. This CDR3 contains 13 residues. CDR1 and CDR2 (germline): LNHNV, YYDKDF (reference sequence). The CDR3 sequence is CATSRERKDEQYF. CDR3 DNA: TGTGCCACCAGCAGAGAACGGAAGGACGAGCAGTACTTC.

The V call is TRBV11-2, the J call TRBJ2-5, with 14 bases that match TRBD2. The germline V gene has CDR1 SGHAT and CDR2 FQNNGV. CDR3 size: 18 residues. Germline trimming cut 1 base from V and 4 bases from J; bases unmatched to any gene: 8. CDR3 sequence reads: CASSLAGTSGRRGETQYF. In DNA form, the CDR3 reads TGTGCCAGCAGCTTAGCGGGGACTAGCGGGAGAAGGGGAGAGACCCAGTACTTC.